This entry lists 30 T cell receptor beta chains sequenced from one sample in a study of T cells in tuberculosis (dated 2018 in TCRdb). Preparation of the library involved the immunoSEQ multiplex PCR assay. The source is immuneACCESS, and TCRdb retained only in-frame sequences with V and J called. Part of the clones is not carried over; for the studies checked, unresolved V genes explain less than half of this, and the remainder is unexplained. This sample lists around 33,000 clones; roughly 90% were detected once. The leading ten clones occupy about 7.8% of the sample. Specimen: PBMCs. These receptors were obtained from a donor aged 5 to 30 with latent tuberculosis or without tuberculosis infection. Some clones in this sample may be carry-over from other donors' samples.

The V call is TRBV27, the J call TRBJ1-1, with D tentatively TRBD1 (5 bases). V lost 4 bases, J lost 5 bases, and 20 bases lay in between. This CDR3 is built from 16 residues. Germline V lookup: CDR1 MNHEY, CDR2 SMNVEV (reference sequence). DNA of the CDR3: TGTGCCAGCAGTTCCCCACCGGGTCGGGAGGGGACTGAAGCTTTCTTT. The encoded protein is CASSSPPGREGTEAFF.

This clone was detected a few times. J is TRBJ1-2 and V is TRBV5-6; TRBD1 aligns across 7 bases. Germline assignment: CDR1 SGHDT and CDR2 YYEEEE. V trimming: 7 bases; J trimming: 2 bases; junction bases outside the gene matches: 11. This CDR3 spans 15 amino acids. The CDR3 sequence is CASLSRQGVNYGYTF. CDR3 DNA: TGTGCCAGCTTGTCCCGACAGGGTGTGAACTATGGCTACACCTTC.

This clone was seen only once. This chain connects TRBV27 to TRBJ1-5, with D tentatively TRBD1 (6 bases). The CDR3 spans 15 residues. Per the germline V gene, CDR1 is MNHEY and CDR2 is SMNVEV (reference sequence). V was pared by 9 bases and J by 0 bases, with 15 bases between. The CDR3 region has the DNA TGTGCCAGTCGCGACAGGTACGATAGCAATCAGCCCCAGCATTTT. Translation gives CASRDRYDSNQPQHF.

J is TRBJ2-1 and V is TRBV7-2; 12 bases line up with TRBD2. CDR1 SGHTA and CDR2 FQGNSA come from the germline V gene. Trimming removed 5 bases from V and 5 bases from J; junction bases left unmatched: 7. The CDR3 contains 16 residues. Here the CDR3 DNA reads TGTGCCAGCAGCCCCGAGCTAGCGGGGGGGAACAATGAGCAGTTCTTC. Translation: CASSPELAGGNNEQFF.

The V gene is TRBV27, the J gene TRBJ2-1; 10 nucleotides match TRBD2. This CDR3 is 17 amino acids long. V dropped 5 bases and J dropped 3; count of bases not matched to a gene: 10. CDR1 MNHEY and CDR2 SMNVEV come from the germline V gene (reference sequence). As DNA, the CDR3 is TGTGCCAGCAGTCCCCACTCCGGGACTAGCGACTACAATGAGCAGTTCTTC. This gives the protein CASSPHSGTSDYNEQFF.

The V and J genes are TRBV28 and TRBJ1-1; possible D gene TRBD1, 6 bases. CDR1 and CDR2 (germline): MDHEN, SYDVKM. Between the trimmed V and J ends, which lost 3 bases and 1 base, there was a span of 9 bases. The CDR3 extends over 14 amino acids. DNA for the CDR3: TGTGCCAGCAGTTTTCAGGGGAGGAACACTGAAGCTTTCTTT. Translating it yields CASSFQGRNTEAFF. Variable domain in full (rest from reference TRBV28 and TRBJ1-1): DVKVTQSSRYLVKRTGEKVFLECVQDMDHENMFWYRQDPGLGLRLIYFSYDVKMKEKGDIPEGYSVSREKKERFSLILESASTNQTSMYLCASSFQGRNTEAFFGQGTRLTVV.

The CDR3 nucleotides read TGTGCCAGCAGCTTATCCGTTACTGGAAACACCATATATTTT. It is translated as CASSLSVTGNTIYF. The chain combines TRBV11-2 with TRBJ1-3; D ambiguous. The length of the CDR3 is 14 residues. The V and J ends lost 2 bases and 2 bases respectively, with 7 bases between them. Germline CDR1 is SGHAT and CDR2 is FQNNGV.

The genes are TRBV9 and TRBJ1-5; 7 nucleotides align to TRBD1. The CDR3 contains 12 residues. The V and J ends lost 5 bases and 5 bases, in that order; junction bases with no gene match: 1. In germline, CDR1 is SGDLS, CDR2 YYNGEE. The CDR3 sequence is CASSTGDQPQHF. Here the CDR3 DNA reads TGTGCCAGCAGTACAGGGGATCAGCCCCAGCATTTT.

The CDR3 is CASSEALQGTGLFYEQYF. The CDR3 DNA follows: TGTGCCAGCAGTGAAGCGCTTCAGGGGACAGGGCTCTTTTACGAGCAGTACTTC. J is TRBJ2-7 and V is TRBV2; TRBD1 matches at 9 bases. Germline assignment: CDR1 SNHLY and CDR2 FYNNEI. CDR3 length: 18 residues. The V and J ends lost 0 bases and 4 bases, in that order; junction bases with no gene match: 13. Combining the CDR3 with reference TRBV2 and TRBJ2-7 gives the whole variable domain EPEVTQTPSHQVTQMGQEVILRCVPISNHLYFYWYRQILGQKVEFLVSFYNNEISEKSEIFDDQFSVERPDGSNFTLKIRSTKLEDSAMYFCASSEALQGTGLFYEQYFGPGTRLTVT.

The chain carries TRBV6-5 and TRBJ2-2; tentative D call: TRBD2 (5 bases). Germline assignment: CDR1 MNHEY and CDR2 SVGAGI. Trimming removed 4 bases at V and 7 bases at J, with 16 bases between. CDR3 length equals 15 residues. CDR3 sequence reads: CASSSNGGSDGELFF. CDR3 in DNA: TGTGCCAGCAGTTCAAACGGTGGGAGTGACGGGGAGCTGTTTTTT.

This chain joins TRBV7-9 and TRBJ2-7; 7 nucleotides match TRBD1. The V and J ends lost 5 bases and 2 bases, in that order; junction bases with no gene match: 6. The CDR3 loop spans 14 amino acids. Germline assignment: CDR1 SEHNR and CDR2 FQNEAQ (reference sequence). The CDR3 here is CASSLPGQPYEQYF. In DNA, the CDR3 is TGTGCCAGCAGCCTCCCGGGACAGCCCTACGAGCAGTACTTC.

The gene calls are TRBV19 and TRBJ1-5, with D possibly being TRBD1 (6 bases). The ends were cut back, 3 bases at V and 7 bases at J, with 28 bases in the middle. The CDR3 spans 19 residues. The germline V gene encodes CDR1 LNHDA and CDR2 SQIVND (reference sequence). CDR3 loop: CASSIYSEDNRVFRQPQHF. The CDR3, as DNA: TGTGCCAGTAGTATTTATTCGGAGGACAACAGGGTATTCAGACAGCCCCAGCATTTT.

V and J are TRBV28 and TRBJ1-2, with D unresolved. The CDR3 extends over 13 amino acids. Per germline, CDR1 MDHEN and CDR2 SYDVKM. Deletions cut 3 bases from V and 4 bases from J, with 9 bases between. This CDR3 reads CASSFSTFYGYTF. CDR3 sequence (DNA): TGTGCCAGCAGTTTCTCGACATTCTATGGCTACACCTTC.

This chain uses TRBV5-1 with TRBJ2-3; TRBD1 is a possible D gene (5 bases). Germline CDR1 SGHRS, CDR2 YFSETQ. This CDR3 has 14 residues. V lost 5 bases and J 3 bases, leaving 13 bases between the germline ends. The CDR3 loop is CASRGTGGTDTQYF. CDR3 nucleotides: TGCGCCAGCAGGGGCACAGGTGGGACAGATACGCAGTATTTT.

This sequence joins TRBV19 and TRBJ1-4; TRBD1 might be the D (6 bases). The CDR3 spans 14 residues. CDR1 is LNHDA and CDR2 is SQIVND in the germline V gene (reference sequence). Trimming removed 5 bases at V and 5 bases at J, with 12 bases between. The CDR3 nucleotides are TGTGCCAGTAGTTCCAGGGGAGGGAATGAAAAACTGTTTTTT. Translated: CASSSRGGNEKLFF. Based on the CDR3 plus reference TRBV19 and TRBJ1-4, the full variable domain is DGGITQSPKYLFRKEGQNVTLSCEQNLNHDAMYWYRQDPGQGLRLIYYSQIVNDFQKGDIAEGYSVSREKKESFPLTVTSAQKNPTAFYLCASSSRGGNEKLFFGSGTQLSVL.

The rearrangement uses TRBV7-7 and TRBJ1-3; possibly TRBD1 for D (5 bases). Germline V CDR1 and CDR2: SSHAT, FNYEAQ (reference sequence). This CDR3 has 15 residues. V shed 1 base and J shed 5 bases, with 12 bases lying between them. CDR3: CASSLVRGLRNTIYF. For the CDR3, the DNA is TGTGCCAGCAGCTTAGTCCGGGGGTTGAGAAACACCATATATTTT.

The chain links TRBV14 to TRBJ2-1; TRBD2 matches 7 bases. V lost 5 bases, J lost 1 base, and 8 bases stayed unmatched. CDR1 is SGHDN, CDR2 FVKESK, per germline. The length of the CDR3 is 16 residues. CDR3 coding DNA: TGTGCCAGCAGCTCCCCTAGCGGTCCTTCCTACAATGAGCAGTTCTTC. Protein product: CASSSPSGPSYNEQFF.

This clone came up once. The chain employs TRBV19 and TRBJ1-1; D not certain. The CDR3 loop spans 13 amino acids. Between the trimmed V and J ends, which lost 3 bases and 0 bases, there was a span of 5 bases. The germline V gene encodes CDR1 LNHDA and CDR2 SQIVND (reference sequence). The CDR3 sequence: CASSIVLNTEAFF. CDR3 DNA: TGTGCCAGTAGTATCGTCCTGAACACTGAAGCTTTCTTT.

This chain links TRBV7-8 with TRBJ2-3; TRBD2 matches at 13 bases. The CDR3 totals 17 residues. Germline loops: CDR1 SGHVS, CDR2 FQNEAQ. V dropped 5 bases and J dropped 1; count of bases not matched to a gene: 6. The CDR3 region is CASSLRTSGSGTDTQYF. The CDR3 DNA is TGTGCCAGCAGCCTACGGACTAGCGGGAGCGGCACAGATACGCAGTATTTT. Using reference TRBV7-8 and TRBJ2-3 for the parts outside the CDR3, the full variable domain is GAGVSQSPRYKVAKRGQDVALRCDPISGHVSLFWYQQALGQGPEFLTYFQNEAQLDKSGLPSDRFFAERPEGSVSTLKIQRTQQEDSAVYLCASSLRTSGSGTDTQYFGPGTRLTVL.

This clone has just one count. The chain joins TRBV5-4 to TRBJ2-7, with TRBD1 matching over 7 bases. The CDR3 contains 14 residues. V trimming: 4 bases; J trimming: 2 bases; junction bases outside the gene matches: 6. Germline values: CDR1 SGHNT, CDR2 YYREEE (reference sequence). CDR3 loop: CASSPRDRTYEQYF. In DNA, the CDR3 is TGTGCCAGCAGCCCTAGGGACAGAACCTACGAGCAGTACTTC.

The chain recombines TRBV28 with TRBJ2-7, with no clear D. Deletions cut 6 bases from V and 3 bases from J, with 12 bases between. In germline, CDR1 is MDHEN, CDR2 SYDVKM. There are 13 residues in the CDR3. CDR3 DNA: TGTGCCAGCAGCACCTCTATTATCTACGAGCAGTACTTC. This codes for CASSTSIIYEQYF.

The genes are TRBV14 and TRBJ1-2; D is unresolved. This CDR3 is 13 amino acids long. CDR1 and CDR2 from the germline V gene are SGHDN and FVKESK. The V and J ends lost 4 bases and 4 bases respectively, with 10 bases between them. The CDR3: CASSPGSTYGYTF. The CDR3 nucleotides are TGTGCCAGCAGCCCAGGTTCTACCTATGGCTACACCTTC.

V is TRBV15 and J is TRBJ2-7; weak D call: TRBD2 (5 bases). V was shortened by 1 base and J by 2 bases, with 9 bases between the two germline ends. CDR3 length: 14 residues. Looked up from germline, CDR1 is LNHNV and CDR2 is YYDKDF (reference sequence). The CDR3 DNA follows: TGTGCCACCAGCAGAGCGGGGAACACCTACGAGCAGTACTTC. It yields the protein CATSRAGNTYEQYF.

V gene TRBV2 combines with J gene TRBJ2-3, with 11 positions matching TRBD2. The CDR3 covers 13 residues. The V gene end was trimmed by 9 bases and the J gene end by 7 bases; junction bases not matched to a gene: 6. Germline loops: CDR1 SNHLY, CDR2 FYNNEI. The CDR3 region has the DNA TGTGCCAGTAGCGGGGGGGCGGTCCATACGCAGTATTTT. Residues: CASSGGAVHTQYF.

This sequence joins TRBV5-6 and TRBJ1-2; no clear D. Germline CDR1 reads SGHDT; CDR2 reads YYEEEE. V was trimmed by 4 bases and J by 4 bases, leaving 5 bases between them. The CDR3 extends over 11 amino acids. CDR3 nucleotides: TGTGCCAGCAGCGTCAGCTATGGCTACACCTTC. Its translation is CASSVSYGYTF.

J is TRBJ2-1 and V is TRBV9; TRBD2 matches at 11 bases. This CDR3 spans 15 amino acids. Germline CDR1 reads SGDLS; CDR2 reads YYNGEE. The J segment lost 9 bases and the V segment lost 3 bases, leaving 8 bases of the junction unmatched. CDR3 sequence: CASSAGTSGGVEQFF. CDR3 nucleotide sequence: TGTGCCAGCAGCGCCGGGACTAGCGGTGGGGTTGAGCAGTTCTTC.

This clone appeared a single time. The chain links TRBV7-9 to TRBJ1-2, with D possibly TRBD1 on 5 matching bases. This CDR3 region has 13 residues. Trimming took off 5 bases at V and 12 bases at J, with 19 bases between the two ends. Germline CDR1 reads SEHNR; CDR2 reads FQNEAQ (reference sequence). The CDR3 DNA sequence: TGTGCCAGCAGCCCCCCGGACACTAACTTTAACACCTTC. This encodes CASSPPDTNFNTF.

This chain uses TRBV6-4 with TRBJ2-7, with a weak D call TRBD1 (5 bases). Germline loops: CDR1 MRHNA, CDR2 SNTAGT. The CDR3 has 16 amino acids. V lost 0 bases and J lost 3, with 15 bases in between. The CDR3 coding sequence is TGTGCCAGCAGTGACTCTGGACATCGCGAAGGCTACGAGCAGTACTTC. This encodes CASSDSGHREGYEQYF.

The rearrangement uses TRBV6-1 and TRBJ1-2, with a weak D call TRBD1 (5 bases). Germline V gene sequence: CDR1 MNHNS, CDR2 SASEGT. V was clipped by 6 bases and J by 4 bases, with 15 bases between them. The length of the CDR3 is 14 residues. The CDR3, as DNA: TGTGCCAGCAGGATCTGGGGGGTGAGCTATGGCTACACCTTC. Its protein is CASRIWGVSYGYTF.

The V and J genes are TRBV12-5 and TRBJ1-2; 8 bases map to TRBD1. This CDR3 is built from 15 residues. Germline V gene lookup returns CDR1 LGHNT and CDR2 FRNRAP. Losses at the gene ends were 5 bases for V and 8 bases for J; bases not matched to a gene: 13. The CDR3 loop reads CASGGLGDRPRGYTF. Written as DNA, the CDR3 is TGTGCTAGTGGTGGGCTGGGGGACAGGCCGCGAGGCTACACCTTC.